These T cell receptor beta chains were read from a single sample in a study of T-cell reconstitution after alpha-beta-depleted transplantation in children. TCRdb itself ran the PCR reads through MiXCR, one entry per CDR3 protein. The profile shows a few thousand distinct CDR3 sequences, 20% to 25% of them singletons. Specimen: PBMCs, mostly from graft donor cells, collected 60 days after TCRalphabeta/CD19-depleted stem cell transplant. These receptors originate from a female patient between 10 and 17 years old who had a stem cell transplant for acute lymphoblastic leukemia, so the T cells may come from the graft donor. CDR3s leave out the opening cysteine and the closing phenylalanine or tryptophan.

v_call,cdr3_aa
TRBV4-1,ASSQEESTQY
TRBV7-9,ASSLADSPLY
TRBV30,AWSVETKNVKTQY
TRBV7-9,ASSYTGGKYGANVLT
TRBV9,ASSPLLGETQY
TRBV5-1,ASSLLSWNTEAF
TRBV29-1,SVDGQLTFSDAEAF
TRBV30,AHLATLNTEAF
TRBV28,ASSLATSGSYEQY
TRBV2,ASKGQGAAGELF
TRBV3-1,ASSQGGRGTGVLTDTQY
TRBV2,ASLLGLRGELF
TRBV7-9,ASSYRQGASS
TRBV29-1,SAPMRQGERNTQY
TRBV20-1,SATLGGTKNIQY
TRBV7-9,ASSLSSGGWNSPLH
TRBV7-8,ASSFPTSGGAFSTDTQY
TRBV20-1,SARGPASYEQY
TRBV11-2,ASSLLPSGGAFQSSSEQY
TRBV4-2,ASSQESGSSGSLRTDTQY
TRBV11-2,ASSLNSPADTQY
TRBV24-1,ATSVAGTTDTQY
TRBV20-1,SVDRDTSTQETQY
TRBV5-1,ASSSGGRETQY
TRBV18,ASSPAGQPNYGYT
TRBV7-9,ASSLVLARCEQF
TRBV7-2,ASSLANPGSPTEAF
TRBV6-2/TRBV6-3,AIRGGGADTQY
TRBV20-1,SAKGEDRVHSGNIQY
TRBV9,ASSVYDYNSPLH
TRBV18,ASSPLAYEQY
TRBV6-5,ASSPGLATQY
TRBV28,ASSLGYSNSPLH
TRBV9,ASSPPGTSGRGQNTGELF
TRBV7-9,ASSSAVEQF
TRBV23-1,ASSQSRPGGVSNTGELF
TRBV6-5,ASKVRGFLEQY
TRBV3-1,ASSQIGQGKETQY
TRBV7-9,ASSSGGLGYT
TRBV3-1,ASSQDAATGRGYT
TRBV27,ASSRTGLWDRGNSPLH
TRBV7-6,ASSLVGRGEKLF
TRBV24-1,ATSDLQSSGLAGDPYEQY
TRBV7-2,ASSLAQDRVKPQH
TRBV5-6,ASSPGGSGNSPLH
TRBV12-3/TRBV12-4,ASSPTGGVRYNEQF
TRBV15,ATSRASGVSTDTQY
TRBV7-9,ASSLPYKGRYNEQF
TRBV29-1,SGDRAETQY
TRBV7-9,ASSLAGTGESNQPQH
TRBV7-9,ASSTGRGGSNQPQH